The 27 T cell receptor beta chains given below trace back to one sample, sequenced in a study of radiotherapy plus CTLA-4 blockade in lung cancer (dated by TCRdb to the late 2010s). Preparation of the library involved the immunoSEQ multiplex PCR assay. This immuneACCESS table, as held by TCRdb, lists in-frame sequences with V and J called but not all clones. Of the missing ones, under half trace to an unresolved V gene in checked studies; the others have no known cause. The sample profile shows more than 90,000 clones; about four fifths of them were found once. Clones ranked in the top ten supply around 25% of the sample. The sample here was peripheral blood, taken from a patient treated with radiotherapy plus ipilimumab. The receptors were sampled from a human donor with non-small cell lung cancer that progressed on radiotherapy plus ipilimumab.

This clone was recorded a few times. The chain links TRBV28 to TRBJ2-7; 8 positions agree with TRBD2. The CDR3 sequence is 13 residues long. Trimming cost V 8 bases and J 0 bases; bases outside gene matches: 3. The germline CDR1 and CDR2 sequences are MDHEN and SYDVKM. CDR3 bases: TGTGCCAGCCGCGGGAGGAGCTCCTACGAGCAGTACTTC. Its translation: CASRGRSSYEQYF.

CDR3 nucleotide sequence: TGTGCCACCAGCGGTCCCGGAACGGTGAACACTGAAGCTTTCTTT. This codes for CATSGPGTVNTEAFF. The chain couples TRBV15 to TRBJ1-1, with no clear D. The CDR3 sequence is 15 residues long. V lost 5 bases and J 0 bases, leaving 13 bases between the germline ends. Germline V gene lookup returns CDR1 LNHNV and CDR2 YYDKDF (reference sequence).

The V call is TRBV6-6, the J call TRBJ1-2, with 9 bases matching TRBD1. V lost 5 bases, J lost 7 bases, and 11 bases stayed unmatched. There are 15 residues in the CDR3. Germline CDR1 reads MNHNY; CDR2 reads SVGAGI (reference sequence). This CDR3 reads CASSRPGTGKLGYTF. The DNA for the CDR3 is TGTGCCAGCAGTCGACCCGGGACAGGGAAACTTGGCTACACCTTC.

This chain links TRBV9 with TRBJ2-1; TRBD1 matches 9 bases. This CDR3 is 15 amino acids long. The junction had 9 bases not matched to a gene; V was cut back by 2 bases and J by 9 bases. Germline CDR1 reads SGDLS; CDR2 reads YYNGEE. The CDR3 DNA reads as TGTGCCAGCAGCGTTCTCGGGACAGGGTTTTTTGAGCAGTTCTTC. Amino acids: CASSVLGTGFFEQFF.

The chain combines TRBV7-2 with TRBJ2-5; D unclear. Germline V gene lookup returns CDR1 SGHTA and CDR2 FQGNSA. Trimming removed 5 bases from V and 5 bases from J, with 9 bases in between. The CDR3 totals 12 residues. As DNA, the CDR3 is TGTGCCAGCAGCAAACTTCTGGAGACCCAGTACTTC. It codes for CASSKLLETQYF.

V gene TRBV23-1 combines with J gene TRBJ1-5; a weak D match, TRBD1 (5 bases). TRBV23-1 is an open reading frame whose function is uncertain. CDR3 length: 15 amino acids. The germline V and J ends were trimmed by 3 bases and 3 bases, with 12 bases remaining between them. CDR3 in DNA: TGCGCCAGCAGTCAGGGGGTGGACTTCAATCAGCCCCAGCATTTT. Translating gives CASSQGVDFNQPQHF.

V and J are TRBV7-9 and TRBJ1-2; D unresolved. Deletions cut 4 bases from V and 8 bases from J, with 17 bases between. The CDR3 loop spans 14 amino acids. Germline V gene sequence: CDR1 SEHNR, CDR2 FQNEAQ (reference sequence). CDR3 sequence reads: CASSSYPRTVGYTF. CDR3 bases: TGTGCCAGCAGCTCGTATCCTAGGACTGTGGGCTACACCTTC.

A few counts support this clone. This rearrangement joins TRBV10-3 to TRBJ2-7; D is unclear. The CDR3 covers 13 residues. Germline V gene data show CDR1 as ENHRY and CDR2 as SYGVKD. Trimming stripped 6 bases from V and 0 bases from J, with 9 bases between. As DNA, the CDR3 is TGTGCCATCAGCCCCGACGGCTCCTACGAGCAGTACGTC. This gives the protein CAISPDGSYEQYV.

This clone occurred once. The chain uses TRBV18 and TRBJ2-5; perhaps TRBD1 as D (6 bases). V shed 5 bases and J shed 5 bases, with 15 bases lying between them. Germline V lookup: CDR1 KGHSH, CDR2 LQKENI. The CDR3 is 14 amino acids. In DNA form, the CDR3 reads TGTGCCAGCTCAAAGGCAGGGGTTTGGGAGACCCAGTACTTC. Its translation: CASSKAGVWETQYF.

The J gene is TRBJ1-1, the V gene TRBV7-9; the D gene is possibly TRBD1 (6 bases). V was clipped by 3 bases and J by 1 base, with 9 bases between them. The CDR3 length is 14 residues. Germline V gene sequence: CDR1 SEHNR, CDR2 FQNEAQ (reference sequence). The CDR3 loop reads CASSFYRENTEAFF. CDR3 DNA sequence: TGTGCCAGCAGCTTTTACAGGGAGAACACTGAAGCTTTCTTT.

The V and J genes are TRBV5-6 and TRBJ2-1, with TRBD1 matching over 9 bases. V was clipped by 0 bases and J by 7 bases; unmatched bases: 8. The CDR3 runs 16 residues. Germline-derived CDR1 and CDR2 are SGHDT and YYEEEE. CDR3 sequence (DNA): TGTGCCAGCAGCTTGGGGGGACAGGGTGTAACGAATGAGCAGTTCTTC. Translated, it gives CASSLGGQGVTNEQFF. The whole variable domain, filled in from reference TRBV5-6 and TRBJ2-1, reads DAGVTQSPTHLIKTRGQQVTLRCSPKSGHDTVSWYQQALGQGPQFIFQYYEEEERQRGNFPDRFSGHQFPNYSSELNVNALLLGDSALYLCASSLGGQGVTNEQFFGPGTRLTVL.

The chain employs TRBV10-3 and TRBJ1-1, with a possible D match to TRBD1 (6 bases). The CDR3 spans 14 residues. The germline V and J ends were trimmed by 6 bases and 2 bases, with 13 bases remaining between them. Germline CDR1 ENHRY, CDR2 SYGVKD. The CDR3 DNA reads as TGTGCCATCAGGACAGGAACCCAAAACACTGAAGCTTTCTTT. Translating it yields CAIRTGTQNTEAFF.

The chain couples TRBV5-1 to TRBJ2-5; 7 bases agree with TRBD1. Germline-derived CDR1 and CDR2 are SGHRS and YFSETQ. CDR3 size: 14 residues. J gave up 5 bases and V 3 bases, and 7 bases lay outside the gene matches. The CDR3 protein is CASSSGQPRETQYF. CDR3 DNA: TGCGCCAGCAGCTCGGGACAGCCTAGGGAGACCCAGTACTTC.

This clone occurred once. The chain combines TRBV11-3 with TRBJ1-1, with a tentative D call TRBD1 (5 bases). V was pared by 3 bases and J by 1 base, with 9 bases between. Per germline, CDR1 SGHNT and CDR2 YENEEA. The CDR3 covers 14 residues. DNA for the CDR3: TGTGCCAGCAGCTTGGGACGGCAGAACACTGAAGCTTTCTTT. This translates into CASSLGRQNTEAFF.

The chain joins TRBV6-6 to TRBJ1-2; 11 nucleotides agree with TRBD1. Per the germline V gene, CDR1 is MNHNY and CDR2 is SVGAGI (reference sequence). The trim removed 2 bases at V and 6 bases at J, leaving 5 bases unmatched. The CDR3 is 15 amino acids. The DNA for the CDR3 is TGTGCCAGCAGTTACCCCGGACAGGGGGCGGATGGCTACACCTTC. Its protein is CASSYPGQGADGYTF.

This chain joins TRBV18 and TRBJ2-1, with 8 bases fitting TRBD1. Germline V gene lookup returns CDR1 KGHSH and CDR2 LQKENI. The CDR3 loop spans 12 amino acids. V was clipped by 6 bases and J by 7 bases; unmatched bases: 2. The CDR3 loop reads CASSQGANEQFF. The CDR3 DNA sequence: TGTGCCAGCTCCCAGGGGGCTAATGAGCAGTTCTTC.

This clone is deemed medium-sized (0.01 to 0.1%). The rearrangement links TRBV5-1 to TRBJ2-2; D not certain. This CDR3 contains 14 residues. Germline assignment: CDR1 SGHRS and CDR2 YFSETQ. With 2 bases removed from V and 2 bases from J, the gap between germline ends came to 7 bases. CDR3 residues: CASSLTINTGELFF. In nucleotides, the CDR3 is TGCGCCAGCAGCTTAACAATAAACACCGGGGAGCTGTTTTTT.

The rearrangement joins TRBV2 to TRBJ1-3; D is unresolved. V dropped 4 bases and J dropped 2 bases, with 6 bases sitting between them. The CDR3 runs to 13 residues. Germline V CDR1 and CDR2: SNHLY, FYNNEI. CDR3 nucleotide sequence: TGTGCCAGCAGTGCATACCCTGGAAACACCATATATTTT. Amino acids: CASSAYPGNTIYF.

This clone was observed once. The chain links TRBV20-1 to TRBJ2-1; no clear D gene. This CDR3 region has 11 residues. From germline, CDR1 is DFQATT and CDR2 SNEGSKA (reference sequence). V lost 2 bases to trimming and J lost 7 bases, with 6 bases between them. The CDR3 DNA sequence: TGCAGTGCTAGAATCCAAAATGAGCAGTTCTTC. This gives the protein CSARIQNEQFF.

The chain couples TRBV9 to TRBJ2-1, with D possibly TRBD2 on 6 matching bases. The length of the CDR3 is 15 residues. Trimming pared 0 bases from V and 4 bases from J, leaving 11 bases between. The germline V gene encodes CDR1 SGDLS and CDR2 YYNGEE. The CDR3 sequence: CASSVGGNGYNEQFF. In DNA form, the CDR3 reads TGTGCCAGCAGCGTAGGCGGGAATGGATACAATGAGCAGTTCTTC.

The CDR3 here is CASRGTGNSYEQYF. For the CDR3, the DNA is TGTGCCAGCAGGGGAACCGGGAACTCCTACGAGCAGTACTTC. This chain links TRBV28 with TRBJ2-7, with D perhaps TRBD2 (5 bases). Germline lookup yields CDR1 MDHEN and CDR2 SYDVKM. With 6 bases removed from V and 0 bases from J, the gap between germline ends came to 12 bases. This CDR3 is built from 14 residues.

This CDR3 reads CASSQIPGLANNEQFF. The CDR3 nucleotides are TGTGCCAGCAGCCAAATCCCGGGACTAGCTAACAATGAGCAGTTCTTC. The genes are TRBV4-2 and TRBJ2-1; 9 bases match TRBD2. Per germline, CDR1 LGHNA and CDR2 YNFKEQ. With V trimmed by 2 bases and J by 5 bases, 7 bases remained unmatched. This CDR3 region has 16 residues.

The chain uses TRBV7-2 and TRBJ2-5; TRBD1 matches 8 bases. V trimming: 4 bases; J trimming: 6 bases; junction bases outside the gene matches: 10. Germline-derived CDR1 and CDR2 are SGHTA and FQGNSA. CDR3 length equals 15 residues. The chain's CDR3 is CASSSETGGGQTQYF. CDR3 DNA sequence: TGTGCCAGCAGCTCGGAAACAGGGGGTGGACAGACCCAGTACTTC.

A remark on this clone: Compared with germline, one end of the junction differs, possibly owing to a read error. The gene calls are TRBV29-1 and TRBJ2-5; 12 bases match TRBD2. Germline CDR1 and CDR2: SQVTM and ANQGSEA. The CDR3 runs to 16 residues. This CDR3 is CSVEGLAGGPGETQYF. CDR3 bases: TGCAGCGTCGAAGGGCTAGCGGGAGGGCCCGGGGAGACCCAGTACTTC.

This sequence joins TRBV7-6 and TRBJ2-1, with TRBD1 matching over 9 bases. Germline CDR1 reads SGHVS; CDR2 reads FNYEAQ. The CDR3 has 16 amino acids. Trimming took 1 base from V and 10 from J; bases not matched to a gene: 11. CDR3 region: CASSLVFGTGMGEQFF. DNA for the CDR3: TGTGCCAGCAGCTTAGTATTCGGGACAGGGATGGGGGAGCAGTTCTTC.

This clone was picked up many times. The V call is TRBV5-1, the J call TRBJ1-1; D remains ambiguous. The V and J ends lost 0 bases and 7 bases respectively, with 13 bases between them. This CDR3 region has 14 residues. Germline CDR1 and CDR2: SGHRS and YFSETQ. The CDR3 nucleotides are TGCGCCAGCAGCTTGGAGGTTAGCGACCGTGAAGCTTTCTTT. It encodes CASSLEVSDREAFF.

The V and J genes are TRBV5-6 and TRBJ2-7, with D uncertain. CDR1 SGHDT and CDR2 YYEEEE come from the germline V gene. The CDR3 runs 12 residues. V was cut by 1 base and J by 7 bases, with 9 bases left in between. DNA of the CDR3: TGTGCCAGCAGCTTGAATCCGGAGGAGCAGTACTTC. Translated, it gives CASSLNPEEQYF.